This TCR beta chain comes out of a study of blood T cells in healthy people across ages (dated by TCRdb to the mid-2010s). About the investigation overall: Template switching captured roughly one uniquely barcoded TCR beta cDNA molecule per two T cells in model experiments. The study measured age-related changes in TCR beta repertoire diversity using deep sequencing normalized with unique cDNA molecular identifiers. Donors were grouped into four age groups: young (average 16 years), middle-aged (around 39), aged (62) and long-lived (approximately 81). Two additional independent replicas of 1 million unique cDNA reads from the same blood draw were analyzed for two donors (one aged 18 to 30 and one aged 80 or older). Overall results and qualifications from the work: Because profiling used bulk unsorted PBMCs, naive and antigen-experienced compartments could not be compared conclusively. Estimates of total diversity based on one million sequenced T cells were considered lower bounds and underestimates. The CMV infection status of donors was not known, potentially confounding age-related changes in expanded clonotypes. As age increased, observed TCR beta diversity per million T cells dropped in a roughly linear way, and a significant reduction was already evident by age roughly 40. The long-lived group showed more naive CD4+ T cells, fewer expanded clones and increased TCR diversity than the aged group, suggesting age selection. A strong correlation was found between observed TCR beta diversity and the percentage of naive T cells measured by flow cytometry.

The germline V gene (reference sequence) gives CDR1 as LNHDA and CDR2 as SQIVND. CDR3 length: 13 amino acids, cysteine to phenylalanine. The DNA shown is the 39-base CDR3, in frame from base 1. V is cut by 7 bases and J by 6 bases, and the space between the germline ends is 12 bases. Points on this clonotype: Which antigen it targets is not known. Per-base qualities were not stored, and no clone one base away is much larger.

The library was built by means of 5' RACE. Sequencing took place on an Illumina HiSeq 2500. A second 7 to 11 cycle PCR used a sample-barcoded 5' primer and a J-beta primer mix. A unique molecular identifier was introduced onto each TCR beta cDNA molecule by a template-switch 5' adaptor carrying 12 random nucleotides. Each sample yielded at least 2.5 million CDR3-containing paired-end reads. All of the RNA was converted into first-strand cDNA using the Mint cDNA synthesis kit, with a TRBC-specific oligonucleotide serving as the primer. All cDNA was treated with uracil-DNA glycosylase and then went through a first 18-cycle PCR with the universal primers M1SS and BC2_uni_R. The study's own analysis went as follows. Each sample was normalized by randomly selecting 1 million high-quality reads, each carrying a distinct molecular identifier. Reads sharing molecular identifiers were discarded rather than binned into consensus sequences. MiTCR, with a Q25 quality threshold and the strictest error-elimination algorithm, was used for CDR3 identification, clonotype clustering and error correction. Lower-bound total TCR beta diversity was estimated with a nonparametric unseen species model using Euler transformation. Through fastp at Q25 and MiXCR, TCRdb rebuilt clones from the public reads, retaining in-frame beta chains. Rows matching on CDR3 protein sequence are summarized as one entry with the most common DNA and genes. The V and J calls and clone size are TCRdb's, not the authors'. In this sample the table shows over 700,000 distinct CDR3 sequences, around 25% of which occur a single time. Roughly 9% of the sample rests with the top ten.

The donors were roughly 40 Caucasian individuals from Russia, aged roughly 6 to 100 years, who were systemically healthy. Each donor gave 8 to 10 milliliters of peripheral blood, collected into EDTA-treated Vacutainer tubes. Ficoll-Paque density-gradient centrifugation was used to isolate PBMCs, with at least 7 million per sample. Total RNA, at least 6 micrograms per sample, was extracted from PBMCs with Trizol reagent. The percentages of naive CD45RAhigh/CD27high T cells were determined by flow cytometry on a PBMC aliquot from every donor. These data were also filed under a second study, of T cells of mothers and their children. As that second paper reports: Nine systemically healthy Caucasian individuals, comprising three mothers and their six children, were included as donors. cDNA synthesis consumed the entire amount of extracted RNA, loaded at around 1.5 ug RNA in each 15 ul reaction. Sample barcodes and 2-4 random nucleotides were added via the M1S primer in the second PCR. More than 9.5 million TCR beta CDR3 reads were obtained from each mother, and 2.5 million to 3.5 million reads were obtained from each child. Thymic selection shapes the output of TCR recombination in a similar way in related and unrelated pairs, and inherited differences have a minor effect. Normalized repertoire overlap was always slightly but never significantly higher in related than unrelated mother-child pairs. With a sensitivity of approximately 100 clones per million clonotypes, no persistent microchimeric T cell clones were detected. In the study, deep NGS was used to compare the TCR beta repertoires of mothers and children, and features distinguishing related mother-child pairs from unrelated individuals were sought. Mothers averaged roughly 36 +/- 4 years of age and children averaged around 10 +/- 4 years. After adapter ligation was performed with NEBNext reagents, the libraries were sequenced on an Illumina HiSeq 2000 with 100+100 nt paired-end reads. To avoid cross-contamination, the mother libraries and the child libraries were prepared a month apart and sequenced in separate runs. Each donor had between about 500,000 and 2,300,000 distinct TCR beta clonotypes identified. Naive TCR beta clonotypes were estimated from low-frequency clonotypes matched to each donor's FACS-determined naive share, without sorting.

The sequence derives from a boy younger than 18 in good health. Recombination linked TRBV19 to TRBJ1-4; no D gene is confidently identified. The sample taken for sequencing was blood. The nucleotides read TGTGCCAGTACCCGAGGAGGTGATGAAAAACTGTTTTTT. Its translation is CASTRGGDEKLFF.